Below, 22 T cell receptor beta chains from the same sample are listed, as sequenced in a study of T cells in Graves' hyperthyroidism and ophthalmopathy. RNA transcripts provided the source from which TCR beta CDR3 regions were amplified. The HTBI primer set drove a first-round RT-PCR of the TCR CDR3. TCRdb processed the multiplex PCR reads anew with MiXCR; each CDR3 protein has one entry. The sample has 600,000 to 650,000 distinct CDR3 sequences; 15% to 20% are singletons. Material: blood. The receptors shown here come from a woman in her twenties or thirties with Graves' hyperthyroidism.

This clonotype was detected many times. The J gene is TRBJ1-5, the V gene TRBV12-3 or TRBV12-4; TRBD1 might be the D (5 bases). The CDR3 has 13 amino acids. Trimming took off 6 bases at V and 4 bases at J, with 10 bases between the two ends. The CDR3 reads CASRPQGNQPQHF. In DNA form, the CDR3 reads TGTGCCAGCAGGCCGCAGGGTAATCAGCCCCAGCATTTT.

This chain uses TRBV6-4 with TRBJ2-2, with a tentative D call TRBD2 (6 bases). Germline CDR1 reads MRHNA; CDR2 reads SNTAGT. The CDR3 spans 14 residues. V dropped 3 bases and J dropped 7 bases, with 12 bases sitting between them. For the CDR3, the DNA is TGTGCCAGCAGTGAGGACTATTCATACGGGGAGCTGTTTTTT. Translated: CASSEDYSYGELFF.

Written as DNA, the CDR3 is TGTGCCAGTATCGACAGGGGACCTAACACTGAAGCTTTCTTT. Its translation is CASIDRGPNTEAFF. The chain links TRBV19 to TRBJ1-1; 8 nucleotides agree with TRBD1. V was pared by 7 bases and J by 2 bases, with 6 bases of the junction left unmatched. Germline CDR1 LNHDA, CDR2 SQIVND (reference sequence). This CDR3 region has 14 residues.

This clonotype was recorded many times. V is TRBV28 and J is TRBJ2-7; no definite D call. Between the trimmed V and J ends, which lost 1 base and 0 bases, there was a span of 7 bases. Germline lookup yields CDR1 MDHEN and CDR2 SYDVKM. This CDR3 is 14 amino acids long. The CDR3 nucleotides read TGTGCCAGCAGTTTATATACGAGCTCCTACGAGCAGTACTTC. Its protein product is CASSLYTSSYEQYF.

This chain links TRBV19 with TRBJ1-2; TRBD1 is a possible D gene (6 bases). Germline V CDR1 and CDR2: LNHDA, SQIVND (reference sequence). V lost 6 bases to trimming and J lost 6 bases, with 17 bases between them. This CDR3 is 14 amino acids long. Written as DNA, the CDR3 is TGTGCCAGTAGCCCTAATACAGGGTTTCATGGCTACACCTTC. It specifies CASSPNTGFHGYTF.

This clonotype occurred many times. This chain uses TRBV18 with TRBJ2-1; 7 nucleotides match TRBD2. With V trimmed by 5 bases and J by 9 bases, 10 bases remained unmatched. CDR1 is KGHSH, CDR2 LQKENI, per germline. This CDR3 is 14 amino acids long. The CDR3 region is CASSTGLVGGEQFF. For the CDR3, the DNA is TGTGCCAGCTCAACCGGACTAGTCGGAGGTGAGCAGTTCTTC.

This clonotype was counted many times. V is TRBV5-6 and J is TRBJ1-1, with D maybe TRBD1 (5 bases). The CDR3 extends over 15 amino acids. CDR1 and CDR2 (germline): SGHDT, YYEEEE. With 2 bases removed from V and 0 bases from J, the gap between germline ends came to 11 bases. The CDR3: CASSFKGVLNTEAFF. DNA for the CDR3: TGTGCCAGCAGCTTCAAAGGGGTCTTGAACACTGAAGCTTTCTTT.

This clonotype appeared a few times. V usage is TRBV28 and J usage is TRBJ1-3; tentatively, D is TRBD1 (6 bases). V lost 6 bases, J lost 0 bases, and 15 bases lay in between. CDR1 and CDR2 from the germline V gene are MDHEN and SYDVKM. This CDR3 contains 16 residues. The CDR3 region is CASRVTGSTSGNTIYF. The CDR3 DNA follows: TGTGCCAGCAGAGTGACAGGTAGCACCTCTGGAAACACCATATATTTT.

The chain employs TRBV13 and TRBJ2-5; possibly TRBD2 for D (5 bases). CDR1 PRHDT and CDR2 FYEKMQ come from the germline V gene (reference sequence). This CDR3 spans 10 amino acids. Trimming cost V 5 bases and J 11 bases, with 9 bases left between them. For the CDR3, the DNA is TGTGCCAGCAGCGGGGAGTATCAGTACTTC. It is translated as CASSGEYQYF.

The chain links TRBV2 to TRBJ2-1; D gene uncertain. Per the germline V gene, CDR1 is SNHLY and CDR2 is FYNNEI. There are 11 residues in the CDR3. V was shortened by 8 bases and J by 8 bases, with 10 bases between the two germline ends. The CDR3 region is CASRPGDEQFF. The CDR3, as DNA: TGTGCCAGCCGACCCGGCGATGAGCAGTTCTTC.

The chain joins TRBV20-1 to TRBJ1-4; TRBD1 is a possible D gene (6 bases). Germline CDR1 is DFQATT and CDR2 is SNEGSKA (reference sequence). The CDR3 spans 15 residues. V gave up 4 bases and J gave up 8 bases, with 20 bases separating them. In nucleotides, the CDR3 is TGCAGTGCTATCAGCCTCGGCGGGGGCAAGGAAAAACTGTTTTTT. It translates to CSAISLGGGKEKLFF.

V gene TRBV7-9 combines with J gene TRBJ2-1, with D perhaps TRBD1 (6 bases). This CDR3 region has 15 residues. V was pared by 3 bases and J by 0 bases, with 9 bases between. The germline gives CDR1 SEHNR, CDR2 FQNEAQ (reference sequence). The DNA of the CDR3 is TGTGCCAGCAGCTTTGACAGGTCCTCCTACAATGAGCAGTTCTTC. Translating gives CASSFDRSSYNEQFF.

This clonotype has at least ten counts. The rearrangement joins TRBV28 to TRBJ2-7; 11 bases fit TRBD2. The junction had 6 bases not matched to a gene; V was cut back by 1 base and J by 4 bases. CDR1 and CDR2 (germline): MDHEN, SYDVKM. The CDR3 is made up of 16 amino acids. The CDR3 DNA reads as TGTGCCAGCAGTTTATATAGCGGGAGGGCCGTGTACGAGCAGTACTTC. Protein: CASSLYSGRAVYEQYF.

The V gene is TRBV6-2 or TRBV6-3, the J gene TRBJ1-1, with 7 bases lining up with TRBD1. The CDR3 is made up of 15 amino acids. Germline values: CDR1 MNHEY, CDR2 SVGEGT. The V gene end was trimmed by 8 bases and the J gene end by 4 bases; junction bases not matched to a gene: 13. The CDR3 region is CASPGQDPGSTEAFF. The DNA of the CDR3 is TGTGCCAGCCCCGGACAGGACCCCGGGAGCACTGAAGCTTTCTTT.

A few counts support this clonotype. V is TRBV7-2 and J is TRBJ1-3; 7 nucleotides align to TRBD1. The CDR3 runs 15 residues. V was clipped by 5 bases and J by 0 bases; unmatched bases: 4. Germline values: CDR1 SGHTA, CDR2 FQGNSA. Here the CDR3 reads CASSPTGTSGNTIYF. CDR3 in DNA: TGTGCCAGCAGCCCGACAGGGACCTCTGGAAACACCATATATTTT.

This chain links TRBV20-1 with TRBJ2-1, with D uncertain. Germline CDR1 and CDR2: DFQATT and SNEGSKA (reference sequence). The V end lost 6 bases, the J end lost 8 bases, and 23 bases lay between the germline ends. The CDR3 contains 15 residues. The CDR3, as DNA: TGCAGTGCCAGACGATCCGGATGGGGTGATGATGAGCAGTTCTTC. It codes for CSARRSGWGDDEQFF.

The chain couples TRBV29-1 to TRBJ1-5, with a tentative D call TRBD1 (5 bases). Trimming removed 4 bases at V and 2 bases at J, with 9 bases between. Germline values: CDR1 SQVTM, CDR2 ANQGSEA. The CDR3 length is 13 residues. The CDR3 nucleotides are TGCAGCGTTGTGGGGGGGGGCAATCAGCCCCAGCATTTT. It is translated as CSVVGGGNQPQHF.

This clonotype occurred a few times. The chain's CDR3 is CASSEVSGQLQETQYF. The CDR3 coding sequence is TGTGCCAGCAGTGAAGTTTCGGGACAGCTCCAGGAGACCCAGTACTTC. This chain connects TRBV6-1 to TRBJ2-5, with TRBD1 matching over 7 bases. This CDR3 comprises 16 residues. Per germline, CDR1 MNHNS and CDR2 SASEGT. The V segment lost 1 base and the J segment 5 bases; nucleotides outside the gene matches: 10.

The chain is built from TRBV28 and TRBJ2-2; D is possibly TRBD1 (7 bases). V shed 6 bases and J shed 1 base, with 18 bases lying between them. Germline CDR1 MDHEN, CDR2 SYDVKM. The CDR3 contains 17 residues. The CDR3 loop is CASRPRGAGLNTGELFF. CDR3 bases: TGTGCCAGCAGGCCCAGGGGGGCGGGCCTGAACACCGGGGAGCTGTTTTTT.

This clonotype occurred many times. This chain joins TRBV28 and TRBJ2-7; D is possibly TRBD2 (6 bases). V lost 1 base, J lost 1 base, and 8 bases lay in between. The CDR3 totals 14 residues. CDR1 and CDR2 (germline): MDHEN, SYDVKM. CDR3 sequence reads: CASSLLGTSYEQYF. In nucleotides, the CDR3 is TGTGCCAGCAGTTTATTAGGGACTTCCTACGAGCAGTACTTC.

This clonotype appeared many times. This chain connects TRBV6-2 or TRBV6-3 to TRBJ1-6; the D is unclear. Per germline, CDR1 MNHEY and CDR2 SVGEGT. V lost 0 bases, J lost 7 bases, and 13 bases lay in between. This CDR3 is 16 amino acids long. In DNA form, the CDR3 reads TGTGCCAGCAGTTACTCGACGGGGTTAAACAATTCACCCCTCCACTTT. It codes for CASSYSTGLNNSPLHF.

This clonotype came up a few times. J is TRBJ1-4 and V is TRBV9; no definite D call. This CDR3 is built from 17 residues. In germline, CDR1 is SGDLS, CDR2 YYNGEE. Trimming stripped 0 bases from V and 8 bases from J, with 20 bases between. CDR3 sequence reads: CASSVEDVGVLEEKLFF. In nucleotides, the CDR3 is TGTGCCAGCAGCGTAGAAGATGTTGGGGTTTTGGAAGAAAAACTGTTTTTT. The full variable domain, its missing parts supplied by reference TRBV9 and TRBJ1-4, is DSGVTQTPKHLITATGQRVTLRCSPRSGDLSVYWYQQSLDQGLQFLIQYYNGEERAKGNILERFSAQQFPDLHSELNLSSLELGDSALYFCASSVEDVGVLEEKLFFGSGTQLSVL.